These 2 T cell receptor beta chains were sequenced from one sample in a study of cytomegalovirus exposure and HLA in healthy donors listed by TCRdb under 2017. The library relied on the immunoSEQ multiplex PCR assay. The immuneACCESS repertoire file appears here via TCRdb, limited to in-frame rearrangements. These files lack a portion of the clones; in checked studies, under half of the deficit traces to unresolved V genes, and the cause of the others is not known. The sample records approximately 190,000 clones, around 84% of which are singletons. The ten largest clones take up under 15% of the sample. The specimen was PBMCs. These receptors were taken from a woman aged 25 to 39 in good health and CMV-seropositive.

The CDR3 loop is CASSPQTGGNTEAFF. In DNA, the CDR3 is TGTGCCAGCTCTCCCCAGACTGGAGGGAACACTGAAGCTTTCTTT. V is TRBV5-4 and J is TRBJ1-1, with no clear D. Germline CDR1 SGHNT, CDR2 YYREEE (reference sequence). CDR3 length equals 15 residues. V dropped 7 bases and J dropped 1 base, with 17 bases sitting between them.

This chain uses TRBV20-1 with TRBJ1-1; tentative D call: TRBD1 (5 bases). Germline-derived CDR1 and CDR2 are DFQATT and SNEGSKA (reference sequence). The CDR3 is 11 amino acids. V was cut by 6 bases and J by 6 bases, with 11 bases left in between. CDR3 DNA: TGCAGTGCCCGGGAGGGGCCTGAAGCTTTCTTT. This translates into CSAREGPEAFF.